These T cell receptor beta chains were read from a single sample in a study of cytomegalovirus exposure and HLA in healthy donors. Sequencing was performed with immunoSEQ multiplex PCR; in TCRdb, only in-frame clones are kept and a portion is missing. Of some 140,000 clones in the sample, approximately 80% are singletons; the top ten hold around 4.1%. The sequenced material came from PBMCs. The receptors were sampled from a woman in her thirties or forties in good health and CMV-seronegative. Each CDR3 is given with its conserved first and last residue. A D gene is named only where the DNA matches it firmly. A row's size may be missing; if present it is once, few, many or a size class.

>-|TRBJ1-5|-|TRBV5-8
TGTGCCAGCACCACCTGGACAGGCAATCAGCCCCAGCATTTT
CASTTWTGNQPQHF
>TRBD2|TRBJ2-5|-|TRBV2
TGTGCCAGCAGTGAATTTGGCGGGAGCACTTCGGAGACCCAGTACTTC
CASSEFGGSTSETQYF
>-|TRBJ2-6|-|TRBV7-9
TGTGCCAGCACCTCTTGGAGGACGCCCTCGCGGGCCAACGTCCTGACTTTC
CASTSWRTPSRANVLTF
>TRBD2|TRBJ2-1|-|TRBV5-6
TGTGCCAGCAGCTTGGAGGCTAGCGGCAATGAGCAGTTCTTC
CASSLEASGNEQFF
>-|TRBJ2-5|few|TRBV5-1
TGCGCCAGCAGCTTGGCCTCCGGGGGTAAAGGAGAGACCCAGTACTTC
CASSLASGGKGETQYF
>TRBD1|TRBJ2-7|-|TRBV6-6
TGTGCCAGCAGTTACTCGGGGACAGGGGGCTACGAGCAGTACTTC
CASSYSGTGGYEQYF
>-|TRBJ1-1|-|TRBV10-3
TGTGCCATCAGTGAGAGGGGATTTGACACTGAAGCTTTCTTT
CAISERGFDTEAFF
>-|TRBJ1-3|-|TRBV6-6
TGTGCCAGCAGTACCCCGACAGTAACGGGAAACACCATATATTTT
CASSTPTVTGNTIYF
>TRBD1|TRBJ2-7|once|TRBV11-1
TGTGCCAGCAGCCTCCTCAGGGGGCGGGGCGAGCAGTACTTC
CASSLLRGRGEQYF
>-|TRBJ1-4|-|TRBV5-6
TGTGCCAGCAGCGGCTCGTATGAAAAACTGTTTTTT
CASSGSYEKLFF
>TRBD1|TRBJ1-5|few|TRBV19
TGTGCCAGTGCATGGGACAGGGATCAGCCCCAGCATTTT
CASAWDRDQPQHF
>-|TRBJ1-4|-|TRBV19
TGTGCCAGTAGTCATGACCCAGGAGGGGTTAATGAAAAACTGTTTTTT
CASSHDPGGVNEKLFF
>TRBD1|TRBJ2-2|-|TRBV2
TGTGCCAGCAGTGGACAGGGCGGGGAGCTGTTTTTT
CASSGQGGELFF
>TRBD1|TRBJ2-7|-|TRBV5-6
TGTGCCAGCAGCTTGGCGGGGACAGGGTACCACGAGCAGTACTTC
CASSLAGTGYHEQYF
>TRBD1|TRBJ1-1|-|TRBV11-3
TGTGCCAGCAGCTCCGGGACAGGTCGGGGGGCTCGGGACACTGAAGCTTTCTTT
CASSSGTGRGARDTEAFF
>-|TRBJ1-1|-|TRBV7-9
TGTGCCAGCAGCTTAGGACAAATGAACACTGAAGCTTTCTTT
CASSLGQMNTEAFF
>-|TRBJ2-7|-|TRBV5-1
TGCGCCAGCAGCTTGGATACGGGGTCAGAGCAGTACTTC
CASSLDTGSEQYF
>-|TRBJ2-2|once|TRBV19
TGTGCCACAACGCCAAAATCCGGGTCTACTCCCGGGGAGCTGTTTTTT
CATTPKSGSTPGELFF
>-|TRBJ1-1|-|TRBV27
TGTGCCAGCAGTTTAGGGGCGCGGGGCACTGAAGCTTTCTTT
CASSLGARGTEAFF
>TRBD2|TRBJ2-1|-|TRBV7-9
TGTGCCAGCAGCTTACTAGCGGGACTATACAATGAGCAGTTCTTC
CASSLLAGLYNEQFF
>TRBD1|TRBJ2-3|-|TRBV7-8
TGTGCCAGCAGCGTACAAAGCGGACAGGGAGGCACGGATACGCAGTATTTT
CASSVQSGQGGTDTQYF
>TRBD2|TRBJ2-3|-|TRBV7-2
TGTGCCAGCAGCCTTACGGGGGGACGCACAGATACGCAGTATTTT
CASSLTGGRTDTQYF
>TRBD2|TRBJ2-5|-|TRBV10-3
TGTGCCATCAGTCGAGGGACTAGCTTAGAGGAGACCCAGTACTTC
CAISRGTSLEETQYF
>-|TRBJ2-7|-|TRBV25-1
TGTGCCAGCAGTGTTCAGAACTACGAGCAGTACTTC
CASSVQNYEQYF
>TRBD1|TRBJ2-7|-|TRBV5-4
TGTGCCAGCAGCGCCGACTGGACAGGGAACGAGCAGTACTTC
CASSADWTGNEQYF
>TRBD1|TRBJ1-1|-|TRBV10-2
TGCGCCAGCACGGAAGGGGGCAACACTGAAGCTTTCTTT
CASTEGGNTEAFF
>TRBD1|TRBJ2-7|-|TRBV28
TGTGCCAGCAGTCCCACGGGACAGACATACGAGCAGTACTTC
CASSPTGQTYEQYF
>-|TRBJ1-1|-|TRBV28
TGTGCCAGCAGCGGGGGGAGGGGAGAAGGAACTGAAGCTTTCTTT
CASSGGRGEGTEAFF
>TRBD2|TRBJ2-7|-|TRBV6-5
TGTGCCAGCAGTTACGTTAGCGGGAGCGACGAGCAGTACTTC
CASSYVSGSDEQYF
>-|TRBJ1-2|-|TRBV14
TGTGCCAGCAGCCAACGCCCGGACTATGGCTACACCTTC
CASSQRPDYGYTF
>TRBD2|TRBJ2-1|-|TRBV11-3
TGTGCCAGCAGCTACCGGACTAGCGGGGTCTACAATGAGCAGTTCTTC
CASSYRTSGVYNEQFF
>TRBD2|TRBJ2-4|-|TRBV13
TGTGCCAGCAGCTTAGAGAGCGGGAGAAACATTCAGTACTTC
CASSLESGRNIQYF
>TRBD2|TRBJ2-7|-|TRBV28
TGTGCCAGCAGTTCCGGGGGGGGGAGGAGCTCCTACGAGCAGTACTTC
CASSSGGGRSSYEQYF
>TRBD2|TRBJ2-5|-|TRBV7-2
TGTGCCAGCAGCTTAAACGGGGGGGCGGAGACCCAGTACTTC
CASSLNGGAETQYF
>-|TRBJ1-5|-|TRBV28
TGTGCCAGCATTCCCGGGGGAGGGCGTCAGCAGCCCCAGCATTTT
CASIPGGGRQQPQHF
>TRBD2|TRBJ2-7|-|TRBV10-3
TGTGCCACCATAGCGGGCCCCTCCTACGAGCAGTACTTC
CATIAGPSYEQYF
>TRBD2|TRBJ2-1|once|TRBV5-1
TGCGCCAGCAGCCGGGACTACGCGCTCAATGAGCAGTTCTTC
CASSRDYALNEQFF
>-|TRBJ1-2|-|TRBV2
TGTGCCAGCAGTGAAGGAAGAACAGGTTATGGCTACACCTTC
CASSEGRTGYGYTF
>-|TRBJ1-2|-|TRBV28
TGTGCCAGCAGAGCTAGCCGTGGCTACACCTTC
CASRASRGYTF
>TRBD1|TRBJ1-3|-|TRBV29-1
TGCAGCGTTGAATCATTGGGACAGGGTTCTGGAAACACCATATATTTT
CSVESLGQGSGNTIYF
>-|TRBJ1-4|few|TRBV5-1
TGCGCCAGCAGCTTAACCCGGGGAGGTGAAAAACTGTTTTTT
CASSLTRGGEKLFF
>TRBD1|TRBJ1-2|-|TRBV5-1
TGCGCCAGCAGCCCCGGACAGGGAGGGGGCTATGGCTACACCTTC
CASSPGQGGGYGYTF
>-|TRBJ1-1|-|TRBV29-1
TGCAGCGTTGCCTCTCGCGGGGACACTGAAGCTTTCTTT
CSVASRGDTEAFF
>TRBD2|TRBJ2-7|-|TRBV5-4
TGTGCCAGCAGCGCACCGTGGACTAGCGGCAGCTACGAGCAGTACTTC
CASSAPWTSGSYEQYF